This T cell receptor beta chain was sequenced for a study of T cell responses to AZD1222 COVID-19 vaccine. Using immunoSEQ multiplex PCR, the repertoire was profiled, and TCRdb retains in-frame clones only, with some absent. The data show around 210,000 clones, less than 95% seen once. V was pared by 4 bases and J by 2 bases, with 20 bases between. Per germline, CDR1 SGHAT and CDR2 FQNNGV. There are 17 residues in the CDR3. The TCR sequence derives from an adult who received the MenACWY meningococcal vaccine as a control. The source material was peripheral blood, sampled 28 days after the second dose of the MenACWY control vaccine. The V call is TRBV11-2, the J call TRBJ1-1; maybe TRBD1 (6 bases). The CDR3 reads CASSYPTGKSENTEAFF. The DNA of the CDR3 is TGTGCCAGCAGCTACCCAACAGGGAAATCTGAAAACACTGAAGCTTTCTTT. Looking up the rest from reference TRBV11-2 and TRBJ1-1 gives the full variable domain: EAGVAQSPRYKIIEKRQSVAFWCNPISGHATLYWYQQILGQGPKLLIQFQNNGVVDDSQLPKDRFSAERLKGVDSTLKIQPAKLEDSAVYLCASSYPTGKSENTEAFFGQGTRLTVV.